This T cell receptor (beta chain) appears in the sequencing data of a study of OX40 agonist ivuxolimab in advanced cancers. In terms of the full investigation: Ivuxolimab, which targeted the costimulatory receptor OX40 (CD134), was an agonistic, fully human IgG2 monoclonal antibody. Intravenous ivuxolimab was administered to patients every 2 weeks at six dose levels: 0.01, 0.1, 0.3, 1.5, 3 and 10 mg/kg. Of the approximately 50 dose-escalation patients, hepatocellular carcinoma was present in approximately 20, melanoma in roughly 15, renal cell carcinoma in 9 and head and neck cancer in 9. In the dose-escalation cohort, nearly 85% of patients were male, and the mean age was 60 years with a range of roughly 20 to 85. Prior anti-PD-1, anti-PD-L1 or anti-CTLA-4 therapy was permitted, and less than 45% of dose-escalation patients had received checkpoint inhibitors. Partial responses were achieved by three dose-escalation patients, of whom one had hepatocellular carcinoma and two had cutaneous melanoma. The point of sequencing TCRbeta in the periphery was to test whether ivuxolimab changed TCR sequence diversity and drove clonal T-cell expansion. The paper covers the monotherapy dose-escalation part of the phase I ivuxolimab trial, which included N of about 50 patients. Findings and caveats that apply to the study as a whole: At doses from 0.1 to 3.0 mg/kg, clonal expansion was seen in both CD4+ and CD8+ blood T cells between baseline and week 6. In the 0.1-3.0 mg/kg groups, partial responders were among the patients with the lowest normalized peripheral clonal expansion, particularly in CD8+ T cells. On average, CD8+ T cells showed more expanded clones than CD4+ T cells after ivuxolimab. Low levels of normalized T-cell clonal expansion were also seen in some patients who did not respond. Which antigens the clonally expanded peripheral T cells were specific for was not determined.

In the case of this clone: This clone's antigen is unknown. No much larger clone exists at a distance of one base, and base qualities are not known.

Patients with autoimmune disease history or receiving systemic immunosuppression were excluded from the trial. Peripheral blood for TCR sequencing was drawn from every dose cohort at baseline, at cycle 4 day 1 and at cycle 7 day 1. The samples were taken from a phase I, first-in-human, multicenter, open-label dose-escalation trial of ivuxolimab. Adults with locally advanced or metastatic melanoma, renal cell, hepatocellular, or head and neck squamous cell carcinoma were enrolled in the trial. CD4+ and CD8+ T cells were sorted separately from peripheral blood before TCR sequencing. Germline trimming amounts to 0 bases on V and 2 bases on J, with 2 as the count of junction bases outside the gene matches. CDR1 and CDR2, looked up from the germline V gene, are SGDLS and YYNGEE. The CDR3 measures 14 amino acids from cysteine to phenylalanine. Of the read, only the CDR3 DNA is kept; its 42 bases are in frame from base 1.

Genomic DNA was isolated from the sorted cells so that the TCRbeta CDR3 region could be sequenced. The immunoSEQ Assay was used for sequencing of TCRbeta CDR3 regions. This immuneACCESS table, as held by TCRdb, lists in-frame sequences with V and J called but not all clones. Of the missing ones, under half trace to an unresolved V gene in checked studies; the others have no known cause. Present in this sample are 70,000 or so clones, about four fifths of which were seen just once. Clones ranked in the top ten supply around 0.78% of the sample. The receptor was isolated from an adult with an advanced solid tumor such as melanoma, head and neck, liver or kidney cancer. The chain is assembled from TRBV9 and TRBJ2-7, and 7 junctional nucleotides match TRBD1. Material: CD4+ or CD8+ T cells sorted from blood, obtained in a trial of the OX40 agonist ivuxolimab. The CDR3 protein sequence reads: CASSVGQGTYEQYF. The DNA sequence is as follows: TGTGCCAGCAGCGTAGGACAGGGCACCTACGAGCAGTACTTC.